A selection of T cell receptor beta chains follows, all from one sample in a study of T cells in Graves' hyperthyroidism and ophthalmopathy. Each CDR3 protein gets one entry after TCRdb re-called the multiplex PCR reads with MiXCR. The data contain about 350,000 distinct CDR3 sequences, about 13% of them singletons. The sequencing input was blood. The receptors were sampled from a woman aged 40 to 50 with Graves' ophthalmopathy. Both conserved end residues are part of each CDR3. Not all rows give a size; the values are once, few, many and, for expanded clones, a class.

TRBV27,many,TRBJ1-2,CASRSPETNYGYTF
TRBV3-1,many,TRBJ1-6,CASSRASERSPLHF
TRBV3-1,many,TRBJ1-6,CASSRNPDSYNSPLHF
TRBV27,many,TRBJ2-3,CASSLYPSTDTQYF
TRBV19,NA,TRBJ1-2,CASSIGGSFYGYTF
TRBV11-2,many,TRBJ2-5,CASSTTGTVQETQYF
TRBV7-2,NA,TRBJ2-1,CASSLVGTESYNEQFF
TRBV6-1,many,TRBJ2-1,CASRGGLGNNEQFF
TRBV14,NA,TRBJ2-3,CASSQLVSRDTDTQYF
TRBV7-7,NA,TRBJ2-5,CASSPGQAGGQETQYF
TRBV20-1,NA,TRBJ1-5,CSARERISNQPQHF
TRBV7-9,once,TRBJ2-5,CASSLMVQETQYF
TRBV7-2,many,TRBJ2-7,CASSFSFSGASEQYF
TRBV29-1,NA,TRBJ2-1,CSTSGGADEQFF
TRBV6-1,many,TRBJ1-6,CASRNGPSPLHF
TRBV30,few,TRBJ2-4,CAWSVIRGGSGKNIQYF
TRBV7-6,NA,TRBJ2-7,CASSLGRTSGSYEQYF
TRBV5-1,NA,TRBJ1-4,CASSDRLNEKLFF
TRBV5-1,NA,TRBJ2-5,CASSSGQDTKETQYF
TRBV10-2,few,TRBJ2-5,CASSEIGGRETQYF
TRBV7-6,NA,TRBJ1-1,CACNPQGLSTEAFF
TRBV28,many,TRBJ1-2,CASSFRVGGPNYGYTF
TRBV18,NA,TRBJ2-2,CASSQKGSGELFF
TRBV27,many,TRBJ2-3,CASSLGLASDTQYF
TRBV7-8,NA,TRBJ2-2,CASSAGLAGVWDTGELFF
TRBV9,few,TRBJ2-1,CASSKWIRASEASGNEQFF
TRBV7-9,many,TRBJ2-3,CASSLTSGIEDTQYF
TRBV20-1,few,TRBJ2-1,CSAPVYLDRAGVPYNEQFF
TRBV7-9,NA,TRBJ1-6,CAARDLNSPLHF
TRBV10-3,few,TRBJ2-1,CAIGGRNPGLDSYNEQFF
TRBV7-3,many,TRBJ2-7,CARALAGEQYF
TRBV2,many,TRBJ1-1,CASSEHRDMNTEAFF
TRBV28,many,TRBJ1-2,CASSLYTYYGYTF
TRBV20-1,NA,TRBJ2-2,CSARDGGGPYRELFF
TRBV20-1,many,TRBJ2-7,CSASAGGGDSSYEQYF
TRBV6-2/TRBV6-3,few,TRBJ2-1,CASSPQRGPLNEQFF
TRBV2,many,TRBJ1-1,CASSVMSGNTEAFF
TRBV12-3/TRBV12-4,many,TRBJ1-6,CASSPGPLSPLHF
TRBV28,many,TRBJ2-1,CASSTSNSYNEQFF
TRBV5-1,few,TRBJ2-5,CASSVDPGLAGGETQYF
TRBV4-2,few,TRBJ2-7,CASSQGAGEMGEQYF
TRBV27,many,TRBJ2-7,CASSFFPGGSIYEQYF
TRBV20-1,NA,TRBJ1-1,CSASPHTEAFF
TRBV29-1,NA,TRBJ1-1,CSVAGTGGARTEAFF
TRBV10-1,many,TRBJ2-1,CASSPKGTGEQFF
TRBV2,many,TRBJ1-1,CARTPGQGNTEAFF